This T cell receptor (beta chain) was sequenced during a study of shared clonotypes between healthy human individuals. As originally analysed: ImmunoSEQ supplied junction-only sequences lacking quality scores, so filtering was different. Method: immunoSEQ multiplex PCR; TCRdb's copy keeps in-frame clones and lacks some. V and J calls and clone size come straight from that table; D and trimming were deduced from the DNA. The table records approximately 1.1 million clones, 75% to 80% of them present only once. V was trimmed by 4 bases and J by 6 bases, leaving 19 bases between them. Germline V gene lookup returns CDR1 SGHRS and CDR2 YFSETQ. The CDR3 sequence is 15 residues long.

The TCR sequence derives from a man aged 18 to 30 in good health. Some clones in this sample may be carry-over from other donors' samples. The sequenced sample consisted of memory CD4+ T cells from PBMCs. Subset of the sample: CD45RA-negative fraction. V gene TRBV5-1 combines with J gene TRBJ1-1; D gene ambiguous. CDR3 loop: CASSASGSWPAEAFF. In DNA, the CDR3 is TGCGCCAGCAGCGCTTCCGGCTCTTGGCCCGCTGAAGCTTTCTTT.